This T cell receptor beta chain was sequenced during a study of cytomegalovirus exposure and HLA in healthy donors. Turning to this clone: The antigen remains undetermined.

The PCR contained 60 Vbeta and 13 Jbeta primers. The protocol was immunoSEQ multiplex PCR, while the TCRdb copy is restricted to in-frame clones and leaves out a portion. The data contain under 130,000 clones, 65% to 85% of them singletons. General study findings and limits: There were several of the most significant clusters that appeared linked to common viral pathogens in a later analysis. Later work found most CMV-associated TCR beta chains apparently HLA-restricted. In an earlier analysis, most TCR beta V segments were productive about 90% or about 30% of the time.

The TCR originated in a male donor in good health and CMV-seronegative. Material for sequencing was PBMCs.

CDR3 residues: CAISVEDITNYGYTF. CDR3 nucleotide sequence: TGTGCCATCAGTGTAGAGGACATTACTAACTATGGCTACACCTTC. The chain has TRBV10-3 and TRBJ1-2; D is perhaps TRBD1 (5 bases). The length of the CDR3 is 15 residues. Germline CDR1 and CDR2: ENHRY and SYGVKD. V shed 4 bases and J shed 0 bases, with 12 bases lying between them.